These 8 T cell receptor beta chains share one sample of origin, sequenced in a study of CD8+ T cells in alopecia areata. It was cDNA, reverse transcribed from extracted RNA, that served as the sequencing template. The assay was immunoSEQ multiplex PCR, and TCRdb's table has in-frame clones only and misses some. The sample shows about 200,000 clones, 56% of them seen only once. Sequenced input: CD8+ T cells sorted from blood. The receptors here all came from a human donor in good health.

In its sample, this clone was seen once. The genes are TRBV30 and TRBJ2-4; D is undetermined. This CDR3 has 11 residues. The V gene's germline CDR1 is GTSNPN and CDR2 SVGIG (reference sequence). The germline V and J ends were trimmed by 1 base and 5 bases, with 3 bases remaining between them. CDR3 region: CAWSEENIQYF. The DNA for the CDR3 is TGTGCCTGGAGTGAGGAAAACATTCAGTACTTC.

This chain connects TRBV15 to TRBJ2-2; the D is unclear. Trimming took off 1 base at V and 3 bases at J, with 12 bases between the two ends. Germline V lookup: CDR1 LNHNV, CDR2 YYDKDF (reference sequence). The CDR3 consists of 16 residues. The CDR3 sequence: CATSRGAPEDTGELFF. In nucleotides, the CDR3 is TGTGCCACCAGCAGAGGGGCTCCTGAGGACACCGGGGAGCTGTTTTTT.

This clone has only one observation. This chain links TRBV13 with TRBJ2-4; possibly TRBD2 for D (5 bases). The V gene's germline CDR1 is PRHDT and CDR2 FYEKMQ (reference sequence). The CDR3 is made up of 16 amino acids. The V and J ends lost 0 bases and 1 base respectively, with 10 bases between them. CDR3 region: CASSLGQGGAKNIQYF. The CDR3 DNA is TGTGCCAGCAGCTTAGGCCAAGGAGGCGCCAAAAACATTCAGTACTTC. Using reference TRBV13 and TRBJ2-4 for the parts outside the CDR3, the full variable domain is AAGVIQSPRHLIKEKRETATLKCYPIPRHDTVYWYQQGPGQDPQFLISFYEKMQSDKGSIPDRFSAQQFSDYHSELNMSSLELGDSALYFCASSLGQGGAKNIQYFGAGTRLSVL.

The chain couples TRBV30 to TRBJ2-5, with unresolved D. Between the trimmed V and J ends, which lost 3 bases and 5 bases, there was a span of 7 bases. Germline loops: CDR1 GTSNPN, CDR2 SVGIG (reference sequence). This CDR3 contains 11 residues. In DNA, the CDR3 is TGTGCCTGGAGCGAATGGGAGACCCAGTACTTC. This codes for CAWSEWETQYF. The full variable domain, rest sourced from reference TRBV30 and TRBJ2-5, is SQTIHQWPATLVQPVGSPLSLECTVEGTSNPNLYWYRQAAGRGLQLLFYSVGIGQISSEVPQNLSASRPQDRQFILSSKKLLLSDSGFYLCAWSEWETQYFGPGTRLLVL.

The chain uses TRBV9 and TRBJ2-5, with TRBD2 matching 9 bases. Per the germline V gene, CDR1 is SGDLS and CDR2 is YYNGEE. V dropped 3 bases and J dropped 6; count of bases not matched to a gene: 12. The CDR3 totals 16 residues. This chain's CDR3 is CASSDPLAGGQKTQYF. Here the CDR3 DNA reads TGTGCCAGCAGCGACCCCCTCGCGGGGGGGCAGAAGACCCAGTACTTC.

The chain recombines TRBV30 with TRBJ1-3, with D hard to call. The V gene's germline CDR1 is GTSNPN and CDR2 SVGIG (reference sequence). The V end lost 3 bases, the J end lost 3 bases, and 3 bases lay between the germline ends. The length of the CDR3 is 11 residues. The CDR3 here is CAWRGGNTIYF. DNA for the CDR3: TGTGCCTGGAGAGGTGGAAACACCATATATTTT.

This rearrangement joins TRBV4-1 to TRBJ1-5; possibly TRBD1 for D (6 bases). CDR3 size: 14 residues. CDR1 and CDR2 from the germline V gene are MGHRA and YSYEKL. The ends were cut back, 4 bases at V and 6 bases at J, with 13 bases in the middle. The CDR3 sequence is CASSLKGDFQPQHF. CDR3 nucleotide sequence: TGCGCCAGCAGCCTAAAGGGGGATTTTCAGCCCCAGCATTTT.

The V gene is TRBV5-6, the J gene TRBJ2-5; D is undetermined. This CDR3 is 13 amino acids long. The V gene's germline CDR1 is SGHDT and CDR2 YYEEEE. Deletions cut 1 base from V and 1 base from J, with 5 bases between. CDR3 in amino acids: CASSLNLQETQYF. CDR3 bases: TGTGCCAGCAGCTTGAACCTCCAAGAGACCCAGTACTTC.